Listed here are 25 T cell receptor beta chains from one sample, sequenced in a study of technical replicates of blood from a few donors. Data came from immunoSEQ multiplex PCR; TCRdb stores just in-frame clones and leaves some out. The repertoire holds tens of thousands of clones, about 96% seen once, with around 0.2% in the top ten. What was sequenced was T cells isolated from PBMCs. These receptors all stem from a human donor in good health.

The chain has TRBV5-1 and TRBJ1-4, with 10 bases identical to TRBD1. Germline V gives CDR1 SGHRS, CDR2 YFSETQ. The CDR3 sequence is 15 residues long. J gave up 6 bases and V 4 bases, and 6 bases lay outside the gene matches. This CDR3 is CASSVTGTGDEKLFF. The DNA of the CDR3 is TGCGCCAGCAGCGTAACCGGGACAGGGGATGAAAAACTGTTTTTT.

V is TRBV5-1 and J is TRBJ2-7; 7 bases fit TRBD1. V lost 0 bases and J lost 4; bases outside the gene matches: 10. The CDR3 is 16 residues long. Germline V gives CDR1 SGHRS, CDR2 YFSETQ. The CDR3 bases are TGCGCCAGCAGCTTGGAATCCGGGACAGTCTGGTACGAGCAGTACTTC. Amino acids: CASSLESGTVWYEQYF.

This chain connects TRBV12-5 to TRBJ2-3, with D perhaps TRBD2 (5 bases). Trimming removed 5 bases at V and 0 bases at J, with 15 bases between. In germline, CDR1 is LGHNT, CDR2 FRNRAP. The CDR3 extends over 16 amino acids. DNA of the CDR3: TGTGCTAGTGGTGTGGACTTCGCTTTGAGCACAGATACGCAGTATTTT. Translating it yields CASGVDFALSTDTQYF.

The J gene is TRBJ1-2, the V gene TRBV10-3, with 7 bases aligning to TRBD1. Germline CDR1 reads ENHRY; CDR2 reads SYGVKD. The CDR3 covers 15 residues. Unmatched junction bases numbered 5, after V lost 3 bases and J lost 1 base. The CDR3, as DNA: TGTGCCATCAGTGACCGGGACAGAAGTAACTATGGCTACACCTTC. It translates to CAISDRDRSNYGYTF.

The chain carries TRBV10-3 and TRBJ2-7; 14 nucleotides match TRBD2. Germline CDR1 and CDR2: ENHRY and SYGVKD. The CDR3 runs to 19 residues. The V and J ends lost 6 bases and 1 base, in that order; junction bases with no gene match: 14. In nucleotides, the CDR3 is TGTGCCATCAGCGCTGAACCCGGGACTAGCGGGGGATTATCCTACGAGCAGTACTTC. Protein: CAISAEPGTSGGLSYEQYF.

In DNA, the CDR3 is TGTGCCGGGCTATCCGGGACACCACAAGAGACCCAGTACTTC. It translates to CAGLSGTPQETQYF. The chain links TRBV7-9 to TRBJ2-5; D possibly corresponds to TRBD1 (6 bases). Trimming pared 11 bases from V and 2 bases from J, leaving 18 bases between. Per germline, CDR1 SEHNR and CDR2 FQNEAQ (reference sequence). The CDR3 is 14 amino acids.

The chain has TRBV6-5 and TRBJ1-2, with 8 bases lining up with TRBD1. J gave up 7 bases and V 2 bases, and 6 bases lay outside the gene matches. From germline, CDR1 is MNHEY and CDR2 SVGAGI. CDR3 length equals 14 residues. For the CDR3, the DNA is TGTGCCAGCAGTTACAATCAGGGGGCTGGTGGCTACACCTTC. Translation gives CASSYNQGAGGYTF.

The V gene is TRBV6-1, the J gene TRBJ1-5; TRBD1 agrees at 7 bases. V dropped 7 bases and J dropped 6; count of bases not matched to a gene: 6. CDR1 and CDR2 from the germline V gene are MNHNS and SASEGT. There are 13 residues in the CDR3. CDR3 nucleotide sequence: TGTGCCAGCATTGGACAGGTTGGTCAGCCCCAGCATTTT. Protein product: CASIGQVGQPQHF.

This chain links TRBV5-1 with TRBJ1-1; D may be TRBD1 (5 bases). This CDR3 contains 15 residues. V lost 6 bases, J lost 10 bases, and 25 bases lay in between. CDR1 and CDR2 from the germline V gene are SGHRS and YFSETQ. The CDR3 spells CASTLPGLTSGGAFF. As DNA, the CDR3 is TGCGCCAGCACCCTTCCGGGACTCACGTCTGGAGGAGCTTTCTTT.

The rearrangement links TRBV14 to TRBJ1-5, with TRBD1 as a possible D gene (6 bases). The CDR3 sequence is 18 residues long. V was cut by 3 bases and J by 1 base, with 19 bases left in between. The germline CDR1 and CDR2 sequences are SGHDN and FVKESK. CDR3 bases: TGTGCCAGCAGCCAGTCAACCCTCAGGGGAGGGAGCAATCAGCCCCAGCATTTT. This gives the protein CASSQSTLRGGSNQPQHF.

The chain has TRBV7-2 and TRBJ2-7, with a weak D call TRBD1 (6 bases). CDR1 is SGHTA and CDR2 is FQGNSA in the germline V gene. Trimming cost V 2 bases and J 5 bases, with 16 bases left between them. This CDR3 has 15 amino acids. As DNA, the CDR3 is TGTGCCAGCAGCTTATCAGGGGCGGCGGTCCACGAGCAGTACTTC. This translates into CASSLSGAAVHEQYF.

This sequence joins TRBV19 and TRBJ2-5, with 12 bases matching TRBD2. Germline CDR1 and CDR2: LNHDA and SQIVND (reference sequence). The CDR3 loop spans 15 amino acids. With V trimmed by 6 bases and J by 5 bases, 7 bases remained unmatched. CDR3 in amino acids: CASSLAGGPRETQYF. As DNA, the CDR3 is TGTGCCAGTAGCCTAGCGGGGGGGCCTCGGGAGACCCAGTACTTC.

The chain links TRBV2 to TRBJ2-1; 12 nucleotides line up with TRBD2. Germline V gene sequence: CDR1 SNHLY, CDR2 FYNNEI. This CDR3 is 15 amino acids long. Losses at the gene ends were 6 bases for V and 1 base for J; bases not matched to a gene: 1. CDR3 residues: CASSGLAGSYNEQFF. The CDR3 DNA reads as TGTGCCAGCAGCGGACTAGCGGGATCCTACAATGAGCAGTTCTTC. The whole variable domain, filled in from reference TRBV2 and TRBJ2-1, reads EPEVTQTPSHQVTQMGQEVILRCVPISNHLYFYWYRQILGQKVEFLVSFYNNEISEKSEIFDDQFSVERPDGSNFTLKIRSTKLEDSAMYFCASSGLAGSYNEQFFGPGTRLTVL.

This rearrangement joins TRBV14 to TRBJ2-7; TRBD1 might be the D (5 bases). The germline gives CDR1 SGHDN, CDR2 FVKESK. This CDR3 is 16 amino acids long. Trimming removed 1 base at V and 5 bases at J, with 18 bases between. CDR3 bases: TGTGCCAGCAGCCAAGTTCTATCAGGGTACAAGAACGAGCAGTACTTC. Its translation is CASSQVLSGYKNEQYF.

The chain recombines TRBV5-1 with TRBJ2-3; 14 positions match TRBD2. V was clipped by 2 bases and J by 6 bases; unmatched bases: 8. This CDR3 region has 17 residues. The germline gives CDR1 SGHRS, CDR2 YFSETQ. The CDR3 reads CASSFGLAGGGGDTQYF. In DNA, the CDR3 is TGCGCCAGCAGCTTCGGACTAGCGGGGGGCGGTGGGGATACGCAGTATTTT.

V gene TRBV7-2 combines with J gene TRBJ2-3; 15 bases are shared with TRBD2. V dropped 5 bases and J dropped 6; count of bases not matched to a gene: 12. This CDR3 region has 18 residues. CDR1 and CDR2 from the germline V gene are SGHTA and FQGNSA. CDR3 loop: CASSQHLGLAGGPDTQYF. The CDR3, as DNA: TGTGCCAGCAGCCAACACTTAGGACTAGCGGGAGGGCCGGATACGCAGTATTTT.

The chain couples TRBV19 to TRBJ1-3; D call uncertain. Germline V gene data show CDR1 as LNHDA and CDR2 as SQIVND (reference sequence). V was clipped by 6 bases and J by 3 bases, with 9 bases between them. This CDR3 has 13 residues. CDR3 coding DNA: TGTGCCAGTAGACACGCGGGTGGAAACACCATATATTTT. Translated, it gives CASRHAGGNTIYF.

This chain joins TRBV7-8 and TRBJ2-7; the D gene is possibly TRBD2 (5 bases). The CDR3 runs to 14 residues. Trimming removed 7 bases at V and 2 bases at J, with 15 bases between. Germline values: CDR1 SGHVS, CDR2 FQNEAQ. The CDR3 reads CASIPPGRPYEQYF. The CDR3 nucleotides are TGTGCCAGCATCCCCCCGGGGAGACCCTACGAGCAGTACTTC.

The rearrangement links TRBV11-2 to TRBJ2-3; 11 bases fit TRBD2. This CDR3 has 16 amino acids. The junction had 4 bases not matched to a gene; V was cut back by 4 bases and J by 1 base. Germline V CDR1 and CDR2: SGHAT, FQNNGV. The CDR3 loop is CASSSQLAGGTDTQYF. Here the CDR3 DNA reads TGTGCCAGCAGCTCGCAACTAGCGGGGGGCACAGATACGCAGTATTTT.

The CDR3 region has the DNA TGCAGCGTTGGCCGGTCGGGTAACTATGGCTACACCTTC. Its translation is CSVGRSGNYGYTF. The chain has TRBV29-1 and TRBJ1-2; D gene uncertain. Trimming cost V 4 bases and J 1 base, with 10 bases left between them. Germline V gene data show CDR1 as SQVTM and CDR2 as ANQGSEA. The CDR3 loop spans 13 amino acids.

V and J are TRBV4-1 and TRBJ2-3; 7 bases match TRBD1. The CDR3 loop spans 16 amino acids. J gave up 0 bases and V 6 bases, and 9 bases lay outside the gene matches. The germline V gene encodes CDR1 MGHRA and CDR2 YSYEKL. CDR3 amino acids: CASRAPGTASTDTQYF. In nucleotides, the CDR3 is TGCGCCAGCAGGGCCCCCGGGACAGCAAGCACAGATACGCAGTATTTT.

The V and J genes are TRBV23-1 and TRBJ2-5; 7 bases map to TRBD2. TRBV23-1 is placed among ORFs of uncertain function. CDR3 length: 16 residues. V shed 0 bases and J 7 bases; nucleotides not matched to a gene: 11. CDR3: CASSQSSREGKGTQYF. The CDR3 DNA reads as TGCGCCAGCAGTCAATCTTCGAGGGAGGGGAAAGGGACCCAGTACTTC.

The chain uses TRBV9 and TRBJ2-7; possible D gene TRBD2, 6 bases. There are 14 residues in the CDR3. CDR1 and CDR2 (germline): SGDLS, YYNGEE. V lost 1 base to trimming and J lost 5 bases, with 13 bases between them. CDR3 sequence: CASSVSLAFDEQYF. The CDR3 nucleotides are TGTGCCAGCAGCGTAAGCCTAGCGTTCGACGAGCAGTACTTC.

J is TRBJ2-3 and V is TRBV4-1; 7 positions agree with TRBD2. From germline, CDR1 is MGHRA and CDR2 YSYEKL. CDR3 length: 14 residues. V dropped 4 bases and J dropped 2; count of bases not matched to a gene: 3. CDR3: CASSPGLSTDTQYF. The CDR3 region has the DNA TGCGCCAGCAGCCCGGGACTATCCACAGATACGCAGTATTTT.

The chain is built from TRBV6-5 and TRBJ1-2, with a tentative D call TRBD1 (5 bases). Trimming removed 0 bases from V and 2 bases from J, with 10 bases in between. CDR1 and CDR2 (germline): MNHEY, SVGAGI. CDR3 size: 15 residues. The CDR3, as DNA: TGTGCCAGCAGTTACTCCCTCGCAGGGAACTATGGCTACACCTTC. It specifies CASSYSLAGNYGYTF.